Each of the 29 T cell receptor beta chains below was sequenced from the same sample in a study of siplizumab effects on memory and regulatory T cells. Clones were read by immunoSEQ multiplex PCR, and TCRdb kept only the in-frame ones, dropping some. The table shows 95,000 to 100,000 clones, with over 90% occurring only once. Sequencing input: non-Treg CD4+ T cells sorted from blood. These receptors came from a human donor in good health.

The chain combines TRBV7-8 with TRBJ2-7, with TRBD2 matching over 8 bases. CDR1 SGHVS and CDR2 FQNEAQ come from the germline V gene. The CDR3 has 15 residues. V trimming: 4 bases; J trimming: 4 bases; junction bases outside the gene matches: 9. CDR3: CASSSRTSPRYEQYF. The CDR3 nucleotides read TGTGCCAGCAGCTCCAGGACTAGCCCTAGGTACGAGCAGTACTTC.

The V gene is TRBV18, the J gene TRBJ2-3; 9 positions match TRBD2. This CDR3 contains 17 residues. Germline V lookup: CDR1 KGHSH, CDR2 LQKENI. V was clipped by 0 bases and J by 4 bases; unmatched bases: 8. CDR3 sequence reads: CASSPPLREGRADTQYF. The DNA of the CDR3 is TGTGCCAGCTCACCACCGTTGCGGGAGGGCCGGGCAGATACGCAGTATTTT.

The genes are TRBV6-6 and TRBJ1-5; D is unclear. Germline V gene sequence: CDR1 MNHNY, CDR2 SVGAGI (reference sequence). Trimming took 11 bases from V and 3 from J, leaving 14 bases between them. This CDR3 is built from 13 residues. The CDR3 sequence: CAAHSGLNQPQHF. The CDR3 DNA follows: TGTGCCGCCCATTCCGGGCTCAATCAGCCCCAGCATTTT.

The J gene is TRBJ1-5, the V gene TRBV9, with a possible D match to TRBD1 (5 bases). Germline V lookup: CDR1 SGDLS, CDR2 YYNGEE. The CDR3 has 14 residues. V was cut by 5 bases and J by 1 base, with 10 bases left in between. The CDR3 DNA reads TGTGCCAGCAGAGAACCAGGGAGCAATCAGCCCCAGCATTTT. Its translation is CASREPGSNQPQHF.

J is TRBJ2-1 and V is TRBV19; a possible D gene is TRBD2 (5 bases). Trimming removed 3 bases from V and 9 bases from J, with 12 bases in between. CDR1 LNHDA and CDR2 SQIVND come from the germline V gene (reference sequence). This CDR3 has 13 residues. CDR3 protein: CASSISGFGEQFF. Here the CDR3 DNA reads TGTGCCAGTAGTATCTCGGGGTTCGGTGAGCAGTTCTTC.

This sequence joins TRBV6-5 and TRBJ2-7, with 10 bases that match TRBD1. J was trimmed by 5 bases and V by 4 bases; bases with no gene match: 11. The CDR3 is 16 residues long. Germline CDR1 and CDR2: MNHEY and SVGAGI. The CDR3 sequence is CASSLGAGQGRNEQYF. CDR3 bases: TGTGCCAGCAGTTTGGGGGCGGGACAGGGGAGGAACGAGCAGTACTTC.

The genes are TRBV2 and TRBJ2-2; D remains ambiguous. Trimming took off 2 bases at V and 4 bases at J, with 11 bases between the two ends. The CDR3 totals 15 residues. Germline V lookup: CDR1 SNHLY, CDR2 FYNNEI. The CDR3 sequence: CASSENGQVTGELFF. The CDR3 DNA follows: TGTGCCAGCAGTGAAAACGGCCAGGTCACCGGGGAGCTGTTTTTT.

A single count supports this clone. The chain couples TRBV18 to TRBJ2-1; TRBD2 agrees at 11 bases. V trimming: 3 bases; J trimming: 5 bases; junction bases outside the gene matches: 24. This CDR3 region has 22 residues. Per germline, CDR1 KGHSH and CDR2 LQKENI. The CDR3 DNA is TGTGCCAGCTCACCCCGGCTTAGGACAGGGGCGTCCGGGACTAGCGGTAACAATGAGCAGTTCTTC. Its translation: CASSPRLRTGASGTSGNNEQFF.

The chain recombines TRBV19 with TRBJ2-1; 16 bases are a match to TRBD2. The length of the CDR3 is 16 residues. From germline, CDR1 is LNHDA and CDR2 SQIVND (reference sequence). After removal of 7 bases from V and 9 bases from J, the junction contained 9 bases not matched to a gene. The CDR3 spells CASNPGTSGRAGEQFF. CDR3 nucleotide sequence: TGTGCCAGTAACCCTGGGACTAGCGGGAGGGCCGGTGAGCAGTTCTTC.

This chain connects TRBV14 to TRBJ2-3; no reliable D call. With 2 bases removed from V and 4 bases from J, the gap between germline ends came to 7 bases. The germline V gene encodes CDR1 SGHDN and CDR2 FVKESK. The CDR3 has 13 residues. CDR3 DNA sequence: TGTGCCAGCAGCCAACAAAGAGCAGATACGCAGTATTTT. It is translated as CASSQQRADTQYF.

The chain links TRBV5-1 to TRBJ2-2; the match to TRBD2 covers 13 bases. CDR1 and CDR2 from the germline V gene are SGHRS and YFSETQ. V lost 4 bases, J lost 8 bases, and 8 bases stayed unmatched. The CDR3 covers 16 residues. The CDR3 DNA reads TGCGCCAGCAGCGAGGGACTAGCGGGACCGTGGGGGGAGCTGTTTTTT. Its protein product is CASSEGLAGPWGELFF. The full variable domain, rest sourced from reference TRBV5-1 and TRBJ2-2, is KAGVTQTPRYLIKTRGQQVTLSCSPISGHRSVSWYQQTPGQGLQFLFEYFSETQRNKGNFPGRFSGRQFSNSRSEMNVSTLELGDSALYLCASSEGLAGPWGELFFGEGSRLTVL.

DNA of the CDR3: TGTGCCATCAGTGACGCTAGCGGGATGAGGAACGAGCAGTACTTC. It is translated as CAISDASGMRNEQYF. The chain joins TRBV10-3 to TRBJ2-7; 9 bases map to TRBD2. In germline, CDR1 is ENHRY, CDR2 SYGVKD. J gave up 5 bases and V 3 bases, and 8 bases lay outside the gene matches. The CDR3 sequence is 15 residues long.

V is TRBV18 and J is TRBJ2-7, with D maybe TRBD1 (6 bases). The V end was cut by 2 bases, the J end by 0 bases, with 14 bases between. Germline CDR1 and CDR2: KGHSH and LQKENI. This CDR3 contains 16 residues. Written as DNA, the CDR3 is TGTGCCAGCTCACCAGAGGACAGCCGTAGCTCCTACGAGCAGTACTTC. It translates to CASSPEDSRSSYEQYF.

The rearrangement uses TRBV5-1 and TRBJ1-2; 12 bases fit TRBD1. This CDR3 has 18 residues. Looked up from germline, CDR1 is SGHRS and CDR2 is YFSETQ. Germline trimming cut 4 bases from V and 4 bases from J; bases unmatched to any gene: 14. The CDR3 here is CASSQTGTGGEEGYGYTF. In DNA, the CDR3 is TGCGCCAGCAGCCAAACCGGGACAGGGGGCGAGGAGGGCTATGGCTACACCTTC.

The chain is built from TRBV4-2 and TRBJ2-2; D might be TRBD1 or TRBD2, each matching 5 bases. The CDR3 length is 17 residues. Germline lookup yields CDR1 LGHNA and CDR2 YNFKEQ. V lost 0 bases and J lost 4, with 15 bases in between. As DNA, the CDR3 is TGTGCCAGCAGCCAAGATGAGGGGATTGGTGGCACCGGGGAGCTGTTTTTT. Protein: CASSQDEGIGGTGELFF.

The CDR3 spells CASSWTIDQPQHF. The CDR3 nucleotides are TGTGCCAGCAGCTGGACAATTGATCAGCCCCAGCATTTT. The chain has TRBV7-2 and TRBJ1-5; D may be TRBD1 (5 bases). Trimming pared 4 bases from V and 5 bases from J, leaving 9 bases between. The CDR3 has 13 amino acids. Germline V gives CDR1 SGHTA, CDR2 FQGNSA.

The J gene is TRBJ2-7, the V gene TRBV6-1; D call uncertain. Trimming took 6 bases from V and 7 from J, leaving 10 bases between them. The germline V gene encodes CDR1 MNHNS and CDR2 SASEGT. The CDR3 loop spans 11 amino acids. The CDR3 region has the DNA TGTGCCAGCAGGGACCCGGTAGAGCAGTACTTC. Translating gives CASRDPVEQYF.

The chain employs TRBV25-1 and TRBJ2-7, with a weak D call TRBD1 (6 bases). V was cut by 6 bases and J by 5 bases, with 8 bases left in between. The CDR3 extends over 11 amino acids. Looked up from germline, CDR1 is MGHDK and CDR2 is SYGVNS. The CDR3 reads CASSSGDEQYF. In nucleotides, the CDR3 is TGTGCCAGCAGCTCAGGGGACGAGCAGTACTTC.

This clone was seen only a few times. The chain combines TRBV4-2 with TRBJ1-5; D gene uncertain. Germline loops: CDR1 LGHNA, CDR2 YNFKEQ. The CDR3 has 14 amino acids. With 0 bases removed from V and 11 bases from J, the gap between germline ends came to 14 bases. The CDR3 is CASSQEEGPLTQHF. The CDR3 DNA reads TGTGCCAGCAGCCAAGAGGAAGGGCCCCTGACCCAGCATTTT.

J is TRBJ2-2 and V is TRBV18; possible D gene TRBD2, 6 bases. CDR3 length: 16 amino acids. Germline CDR1 KGHSH, CDR2 LQKENI. V was clipped by 6 bases and J by 0 bases, with 14 bases between them. CDR3 amino acids: CASSHRLDANTGELFF. CDR3 sequence (DNA): TGTGCCAGCTCGCACCGACTAGACGCGAACACCGGGGAGCTGTTTTTT. The full variable domain, completed using reference TRBV18 and TRBJ2-2, is NAGVMQNPRHLVRRRGQEARLRCSPMKGHSHVYWYRQLPEEGLKFMVYLQKENIIDESGMPKERFSAEFPKEGPSILRIQQVVRGDSAAYFCASSHRLDANTGELFFGEGSRLTVL.

The chain employs TRBV18 and TRBJ1-1; D is undetermined. V gave up 1 base and J gave up 5 bases, with 8 bases separating them. This CDR3 has 13 residues. Germline V gene sequence: CDR1 KGHSH, CDR2 LQKENI. The CDR3 is CASSPQGGTEAFF. The CDR3 DNA reads TGTGCCAGCTCACCACAGGGAGGGACTGAAGCTTTCTTT.

This clone occurred once. The chain uses TRBV29-1 and TRBJ2-7; D remains ambiguous. This CDR3 has 11 amino acids. V lost 7 bases and J lost 2, with 9 bases in between. The germline V gene encodes CDR1 SQVTM and CDR2 ANQGSEA. This CDR3 reads CSANLAYEQYF. The CDR3, as DNA: TGCAGCGCCAATTTAGCCTACGAGCAGTACTTC.

Note on this clone: Distinct nucleotide sequences in the sample also encode this CDR3. The genes are TRBV28 and TRBJ2-1; D not certain. Germline V CDR1 and CDR2: MDHEN, SYDVKM. With 1 base removed from V and 4 bases from J, the gap between germline ends came to 2 bases. The CDR3 length is 12 residues. The CDR3 DNA reads as TGTGCCAGCAGTTTATTGTACAATGAGCAGTTCTTC. This codes for CASSLLYNEQFF.

The chain is built from TRBV15 and TRBJ1-3; the D gene is possibly TRBD1 (5 bases). Trimming cost V 0 bases and J 1 base, with 10 bases left between them. The CDR3 is 16 amino acids. Germline V gene lookup returns CDR1 LNHNV and CDR2 YYDKDF (reference sequence). The CDR3 nucleotides read TGTGCCACCAGCAGAGAGATTAGGGGTTCTGGAAACACCATATATTTT. Translating it yields CATSREIRGSGNTIYF.

This clone has only one observation. The V call is TRBV5-1, the J call TRBJ2-7; 9 nucleotides match TRBD2. The CDR3 sequence is 16 residues long. The germline CDR1 and CDR2 sequences are SGHRS and YFSETQ. Losses at the gene ends were 0 bases for V and 6 bases for J; bases not matched to a gene: 10. CDR3 protein: CASSLDAGGPVGEQYF. The CDR3 DNA sequence: TGCGCCAGCAGCTTGGACGCGGGAGGGCCAGTAGGCGAGCAGTACTTC. Variable domain in full (rest from reference TRBV5-1 and TRBJ2-7): KAGVTQTPRYLIKTRGQQVTLSCSPISGHRSVSWYQQTPGQGLQFLFEYFSETQRNKGNFPGRFSGRQFSNSRSEMNVSTLELGDSALYLCASSLDAGGPVGEQYFGPGTRLTVT.

The CDR3, as DNA: TGTGCCAGTAGTCCCCGTCGGGGGGCCACTGAAGCTTTCTTT. Its translation: CASSPRRGATEAFF. V and J are TRBV19 and TRBJ1-1; tentatively, D is TRBD1 (6 bases). The V end was cut by 5 bases, the J end by 4 bases, with 14 bases between. This CDR3 is 14 amino acids long. Germline-derived CDR1 and CDR2 are LNHDA and SQIVND (reference sequence).

This sequence joins TRBV7-9 and TRBJ2-3; 7 bases align to TRBD2. The V and J ends lost 5 bases and 3 bases, in that order; junction bases with no gene match: 14. Germline CDR1 and CDR2: SEHNR and FQNEAQ (reference sequence). The CDR3 runs to 17 residues. In nucleotides, the CDR3 is TGTGCCAGCAGCCCCCTGACCTCGACTAGCAGGACAGATACGCAGTATTTT. It codes for CASSPLTSTSRTDTQYF.

This chain joins TRBV5-1 and TRBJ2-7; the match to TRBD2 covers 7 bases. Trimming cost V 4 bases and J 0 bases; bases outside gene matches: 10. The CDR3 consists of 16 residues. Germline CDR1 is SGHRS and CDR2 is YFSETQ. The CDR3 region is CASSPGGTGDSYEQYF. In DNA, the CDR3 is TGCGCCAGCAGCCCCGGGGGGACGGGGGACTCCTACGAGCAGTACTTC.

The chain joins TRBV28 to TRBJ1-5; 10 bases align to TRBD1. From germline, CDR1 is MDHEN and CDR2 SYDVKM. The CDR3 loop spans 19 amino acids. The V segment lost 7 bases and the J segment 0 bases; nucleotides outside the gene matches: 15. The CDR3 spells CASNSPGTGAKDSNQPQHF. As DNA, the CDR3 is TGTGCCAGCAATTCCCCCGGGACAGGGGCAAAGGATAGCAATCAGCCCCAGCATTTT.